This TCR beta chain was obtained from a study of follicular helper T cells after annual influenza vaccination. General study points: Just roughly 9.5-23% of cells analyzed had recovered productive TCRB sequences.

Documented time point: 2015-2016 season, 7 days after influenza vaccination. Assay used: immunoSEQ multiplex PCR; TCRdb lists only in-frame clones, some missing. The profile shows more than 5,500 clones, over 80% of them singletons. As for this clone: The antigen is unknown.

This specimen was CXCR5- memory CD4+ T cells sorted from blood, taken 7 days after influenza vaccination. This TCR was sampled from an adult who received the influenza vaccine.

This CDR3 is CASRRDRDRDTQYF. Here the CDR3 DNA reads TGTGCCAGCAGGCGGGACAGGGATCGCGATACGCAGTATTTT. The chain combines TRBV6-5 with TRBJ2-3; 9 nucleotides align to TRBD1. Germline assignment: CDR1 MNHEY and CDR2 SVGAGI. This CDR3 has 14 amino acids. V was pared by 6 bases and J by 6 bases, with 7 bases of the junction left unmatched.